This paragraph covers one T cell receptor beta chain sequence. The sample belongs to a study of control samples from healthy donors and cancer patients. Some clones are missing from TCRdb's copy, which holds only in-frame ones; the method was immunoSEQ multiplex PCR. The sample shows about 130,000 clones, roughly 90% of them seen only once. Losses at the gene ends were 4 bases for V and 0 bases for J; bases not matched to a gene: 6. Per the germline V gene, CDR1 is SGHTA and CDR2 is FQGNSA. The CDR3 runs to 17 residues. The chain employs TRBV7-2 and TRBJ1-3, with 10 bases fitting TRBD1. The receptor was derived from a man between 18 and 29 years old in good health. The sequenced sample was blood. The CDR3: CASSSPGTGVSGNTIYF. The CDR3 coding sequence is TGTGCCAGCAGCTCCCCCGGGACAGGGGTCTCTGGAAACACCATATATTTT. The whole variable domain, filled in from reference TRBV7-2 and TRBJ1-3, reads GAGVSQSPSNKVTEKGKDVELRCDPISGHTALYWYRQSLGQGLEFLIYFQGNSAPDKSGLPSDRFSAERTGGSVSTLTIQRTQQEDSAVYLCASSSPGTGVSGNTIYFGEGSWLTVV.